This T cell receptor beta chain was sequenced during a study of blood T cell repertoires in COVID-19. About the research overall: Donors in the United States, Italy and Spain gave samples during acute or convalescent COVID-19. The analysed material was cDNA or gDNA that came from T cells, B-cell-depleted T cells, or PBMCs.

Method: immunoSEQ multiplex PCR; TCRdb's copy keeps in-frame clones and lacks some. The sample lists about 270,000 clones, roughly 85% occurring once. This CDR3 region has 14 residues. The V gene's germline CDR1 is SGHAT and CDR2 FQNNGV. V lost 3 bases, J lost 2 bases, and 11 bases lay in between. The rearrangement links TRBV11-2 to TRBJ2-7; TRBD1 might be the D (6 bases). This sequence originates from a human donor in a cohort sampled during active COVID-19. Source material: peripheral blood. The CDR3 protein is CASSFKWTAYEQYF. The CDR3 DNA reads as TGTGCCAGCAGCTTTAAATGGACAGCCTACGAGCAGTACTTC.